This T cell receptor (beta chain) was identified in a study of OX40 agonist ivuxolimab in advanced cancers. Looking at the study overall: Patients received the agonistic anti-OX40 (CD134) antibody ivuxolimab. Checkpoint inhibitors had been given previously to roughly 36% of patients.

The method was immunoSEQ multiplex PCR; TCRdb's version includes in-frame clones alone and lacks a portion of them. The sample consists of 55,000 to 70,000 clones, over 80% of them appearing once. Study observations and caveats: On average, a greater number of expanded clones characterised CD8+ T cells relative to CD4+.

For this clone: As yet, its antigen is unknown.

The germline gives CDR1 SGHRS, CDR2 YFSETQ. The CDR3 loop spans 14 amino acids. V was cut by 2 bases and J by 0 bases, with 8 bases left in between. The chain joins TRBV5-1 to TRBJ1-1; tentative D call: TRBD1 (6 bases). The sample was CD4+ or CD8+ T cells sorted from blood, taken in a trial of the OX40 agonist ivuxolimab. The sequence was collected from an adult with an advanced solid tumor such as melanoma, head and neck, liver or kidney cancer. The CDR3 DNA reads as TGCGCCAGCAGCTTACAGGGAATGAACACTGAAGCTTTCTTT. It is translated as CASSLQGMNTEAFF.